The 5 T cell receptor beta chains reported below all come from one sample, sequenced in a study of PD-L1 blockade in urothelial cancer. The data were produced by immunoSEQ multiplex PCR, yet TCRdb's version contains in-frame clones alone and is incomplete. The data contain tens of thousands of clones, approximately 81% of them singletons. Regarding time point: peripheral blood 6 weeks after treatment start. Here the sequenced sample was PBMCs, taken around atezolizumab (anti-PD-L1) treatment. Source of these receptors: a man between 65 and 85 years old with urothelial cancer.

A remark on this clone: Other nucleotide sequences from this sample produce the same CDR3. The rearrangement uses TRBV14 and TRBJ1-2; 8 bases map to TRBD1. The V and J ends lost 1 base and 4 bases, in that order; junction bases with no gene match: 2. Germline CDR1 is SGHDN and CDR2 is FVKESK. The CDR3 totals 14 residues. The CDR3 sequence: CASSQGTGPYGYTF. Written as DNA, the CDR3 is TGTGCCAGCAGCCAAGGGACAGGGCCCTATGGCTACACCTTC.

The chain links TRBV4-3 to TRBJ1-4, with 8 nucleotides matching TRBD1. V lost 0 bases, J lost 1 base, and 7 bases stayed unmatched. This CDR3 comprises 18 residues. Germline CDR1 and CDR2: LGHNA and YSLEER. CDR3 nucleotide sequence: TGCGCCAGCAGCCAAGAGTGGACAGGGATCGGAACTAATGAAAAACTGTTTTTT. Residues: CASSQEWTGIGTNEKLFF.

In this sample, this clone turned up once. V gene TRBV7-3 combines with J gene TRBJ1-5, with 8 bases lining up with TRBD1. V shed 5 bases and J 2 bases; nucleotides not matched to a gene: 8. This CDR3 comprises 16 residues. The germline V gene has CDR1 SGHTA and CDR2 FQGTGA. The CDR3 region is CASSPTGGSGNQPQHF. Written as DNA, the CDR3 is TGTGCCAGCAGCCCCACAGGGGGTTCTGGCAATCAGCCCCAGCATTTT.

The gene calls are TRBV12-5 and TRBJ1-1; TRBD1 is a possible D gene (6 bases). This CDR3 is 16 amino acids long. The germline V gene encodes CDR1 LGHNT and CDR2 FRNRAP. Trimming left V 7 bases short and J 1 base short, with 19 bases between. CDR3 sequence reads: CASAKAAQGSNTEAFF. The CDR3 nucleotides are TGTGCTAGTGCCAAGGCCGCACAGGGTTCGAACACTGAAGCTTTCTTT.

This clone occurred a few times. CDR3 sequence reads: CASSDSTNWGNTIYF. DNA for the CDR3: TGTGCCAGCAGTGACTCAACGAACTGGGGAAACACCATATATTTT. This sequence joins TRBV28 and TRBJ1-3; D not resolved. Trimming shortened V by 5 bases and J by 4 bases, and 15 bases separated the two germline ends. This CDR3 has 15 residues. Per germline, CDR1 MDHEN and CDR2 SYDVKM.